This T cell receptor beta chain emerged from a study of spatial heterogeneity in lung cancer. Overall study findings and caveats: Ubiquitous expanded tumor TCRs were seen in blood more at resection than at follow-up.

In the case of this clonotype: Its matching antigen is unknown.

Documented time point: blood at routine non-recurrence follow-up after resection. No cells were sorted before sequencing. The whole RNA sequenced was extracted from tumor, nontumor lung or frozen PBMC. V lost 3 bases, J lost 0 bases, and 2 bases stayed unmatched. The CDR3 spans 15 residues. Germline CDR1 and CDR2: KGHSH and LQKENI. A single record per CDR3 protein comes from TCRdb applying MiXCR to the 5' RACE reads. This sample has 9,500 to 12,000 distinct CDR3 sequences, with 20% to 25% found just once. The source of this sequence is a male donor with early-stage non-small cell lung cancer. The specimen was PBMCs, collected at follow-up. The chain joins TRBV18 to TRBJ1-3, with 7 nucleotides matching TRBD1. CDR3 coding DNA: TGTGCCAGCTCACCGACAGGGTCCTCTGGAAACACCATATATTTT. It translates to CASSPTGSSGNTIYF.